This T cell receptor (beta chain) came from a study of blood T cell repertoires in COVID-19 (dated by TCRdb to the early 2020s). Describing the broader study: Samples covering the acute and convalescent phases of COVID-19 were provided by collaborators in the United States, Italy and Spain. The prospective study material was composed of cDNA or gDNA derived from T cells, B-cell-depleted T cells, or PBMCs. The dataset comprised deeply sampled blood TCRbeta repertoires from subjects exposed to, actively infected with, or recovered from COVID-19. The repertoires were made available in a free public database intended to serve as a resource for research on the immune response to SARS-CoV-2. The samples were drawn from two sources: the first 160 participants of the ongoing ImmuneRACE study, and 1,000 to 1,500 subjects contributed by 6 global collaborators. A de-identified subject ID, COVID-19 status, age in years and sex were almost always included in the sample metadata. Where available, HLA class I and class II types were taken from metadata supplied by the sample provider and were not determined by assay-based typing. Results the study describes overall, beyond this receptor: Clinical and demographic metadata were provided uncurated, with the amount varying by source and participant.

Each collaborating institution followed its own protocols to collect whole blood in K2EDTA tubes. For TCRbeta analysis, collaborators shipped samples in one of three forms: frozen whole blood, isolated PBMCs, or DNA extracted from either of those sample types. From its cysteine to its phenylalanine, the CDR3 spans 16 amino acids. Of all the DNA, just the CDR3 is kept, 48 bases in frame from base 1. The germline V gene (reference sequence) specifies SEHNR as CDR1 and FQNEAQ as CDR2. Trimming accounts for 0 bases at V and 3 bases at J, while the number of junction bases matched to no gene is 7. About this clone itself: The target of this receptor is not known. Per-nucleotide qualities are absent, and no much larger clonotype sits a single base away.

The immunoSEQ Assay, a bias-controlled multiplex PCR, was used to amplify TCRbeta CDR3 regions from genomic DNA. The study's processing was this. Nucleated cell counts per sample were estimated from amplification of reference gene primers within the assay. To quantify the absolute abundance of each unique TCRbeta CDR3 rearrangement, sequence reads were collapsed and filtered. For each sample, productive Simpson clonality was calculated as the square root of Simpson's diversity index across productive rearrangements. Not all clones reach the TCRdb copy of this immuneACCESS table, which keeps in-frame sequences only. Checked studies attribute under half of the gap to unresolved V genes and leave the rest unexplained. V, J and clone size derive from that table, while D and trimming were established from the DNA sequence. The sample has over 80,000 clones on record, 79% of them singletons. Around 18% of the sample belongs to the ten largest clones.

The sequencing input was peripheral blood. The TCR sequence derives from a woman aged 80 or over with active or convalescent COVID-19. Recombination joined TRBV7-9 with TRBJ2-5, with 7 central nucleotides matching TRBD1. The nucleotide sequence reads TGTGCCAGCAGCTTAGCGCCGGGACAGCTGAAAGAGACCCAGTACTTC. This yields the protein CASSLAPGQLKETQYF.